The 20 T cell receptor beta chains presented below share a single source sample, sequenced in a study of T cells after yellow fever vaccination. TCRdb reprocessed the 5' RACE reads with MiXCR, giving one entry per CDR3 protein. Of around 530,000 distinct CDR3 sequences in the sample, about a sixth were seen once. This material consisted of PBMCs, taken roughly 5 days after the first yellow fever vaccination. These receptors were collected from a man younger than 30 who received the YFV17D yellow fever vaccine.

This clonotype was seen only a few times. CDR3 sequence: CASTKTWGVQGGYTF. Written as DNA, the CDR3 is TGTGCCAGCACTAAAACATGGGGGGTTCAGGGTGGCTACACCTTC. This chain links TRBV28 with TRBJ1-2; TRBD1 might be the D (5 bases). Germline V CDR1 and CDR2: MDHEN, SYDVKM. The V and J ends lost 7 bases and 7 bases respectively, with 22 bases between them. This CDR3 has 15 amino acids.

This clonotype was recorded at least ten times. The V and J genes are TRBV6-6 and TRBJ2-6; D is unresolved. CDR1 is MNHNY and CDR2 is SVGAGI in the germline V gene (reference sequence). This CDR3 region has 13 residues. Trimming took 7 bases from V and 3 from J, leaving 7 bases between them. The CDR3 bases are TGTGCCAGCAACTGGAGTGGGGCCAACGTCCTGACTTTC. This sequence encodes CASNWSGANVLTF.

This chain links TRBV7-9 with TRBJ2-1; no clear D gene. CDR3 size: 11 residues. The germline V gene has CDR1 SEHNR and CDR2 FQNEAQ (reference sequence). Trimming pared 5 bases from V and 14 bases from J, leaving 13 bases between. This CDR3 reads CASSTATSEFF. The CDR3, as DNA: TGTGCCAGCAGCACAGCCACGAGCGAGTTCTTC.

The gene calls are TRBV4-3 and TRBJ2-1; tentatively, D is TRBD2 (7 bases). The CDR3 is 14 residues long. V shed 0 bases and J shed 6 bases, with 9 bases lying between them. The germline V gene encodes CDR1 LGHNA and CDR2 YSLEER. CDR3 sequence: CASSQDGGANEQFF. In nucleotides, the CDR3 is TGCGCCAGCAGCCAAGATGGGGGGGCCAATGAGCAGTTCTTC.

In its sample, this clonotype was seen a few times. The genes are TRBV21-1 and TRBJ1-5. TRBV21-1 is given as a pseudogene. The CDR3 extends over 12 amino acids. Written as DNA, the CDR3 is TGTGCCAGCAGCCACATTCGACAGCCCCAGCATTTT. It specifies CASSHIRQPQHF.

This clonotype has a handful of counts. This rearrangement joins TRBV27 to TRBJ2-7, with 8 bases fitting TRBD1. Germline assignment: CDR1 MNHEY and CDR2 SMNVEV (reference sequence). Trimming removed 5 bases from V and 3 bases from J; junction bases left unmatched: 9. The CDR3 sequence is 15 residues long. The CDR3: CASSQPGTGDYEQYF. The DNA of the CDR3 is TGTGCCAGCAGTCAGCCCGGGACAGGAGACTACGAGCAGTACTTC.

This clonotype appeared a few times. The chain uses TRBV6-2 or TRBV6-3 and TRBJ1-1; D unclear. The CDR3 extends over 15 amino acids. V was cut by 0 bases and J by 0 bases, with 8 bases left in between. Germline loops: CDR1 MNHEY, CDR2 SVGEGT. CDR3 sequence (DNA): TGTGCCAGCAGTTACTCTCGGATACTGAACACTGAAGCTTTCTTT. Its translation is CASSYSRILNTEAFF.

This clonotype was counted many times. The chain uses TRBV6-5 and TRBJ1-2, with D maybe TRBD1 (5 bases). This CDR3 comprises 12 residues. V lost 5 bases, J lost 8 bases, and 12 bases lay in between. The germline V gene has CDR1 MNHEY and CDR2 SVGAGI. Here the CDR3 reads CASSLRGWGYTF. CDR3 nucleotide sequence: TGTGCCAGCAGTCTAAGGGGATGGGGCTACACCTTC.

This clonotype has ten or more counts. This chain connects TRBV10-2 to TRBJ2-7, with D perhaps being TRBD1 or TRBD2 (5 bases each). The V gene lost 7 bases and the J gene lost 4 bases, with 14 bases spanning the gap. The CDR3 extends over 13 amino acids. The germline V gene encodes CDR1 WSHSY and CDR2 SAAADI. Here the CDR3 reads CASTGDPGYEQYF. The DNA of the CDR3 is TGCGCCAGCACCGGGGACCCCGGGTACGAGCAGTACTTC.

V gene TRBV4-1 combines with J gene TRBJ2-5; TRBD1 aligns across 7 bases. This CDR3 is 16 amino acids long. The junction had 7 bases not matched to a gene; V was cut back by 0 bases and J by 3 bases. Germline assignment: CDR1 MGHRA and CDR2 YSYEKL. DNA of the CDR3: TGCGCCAGCAGCCAAGAGCCCCCAGGGACAGAAGAGACCCAGTACTTC. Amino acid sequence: CASSQEPPGTEETQYF.

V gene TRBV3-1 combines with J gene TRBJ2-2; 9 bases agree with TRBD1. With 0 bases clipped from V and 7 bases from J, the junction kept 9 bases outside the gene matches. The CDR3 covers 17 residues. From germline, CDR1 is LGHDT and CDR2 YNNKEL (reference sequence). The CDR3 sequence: CASSQDLGTGRLGELFF. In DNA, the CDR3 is TGTGCCAGCAGCCAAGATCTAGGGACAGGGCGTCTCGGGGAGCTGTTTTTT. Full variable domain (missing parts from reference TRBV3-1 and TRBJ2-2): DTAVSQTPKYLVTQMGNDKSIKCEQNLGHDTMYWYKQDSKKFLKIMFSYNNKELIINETVPNRFSPKSPDKAHLNLHINSLELGDSAVYFCASSQDLGTGRLGELFFGEGSRLTVL.

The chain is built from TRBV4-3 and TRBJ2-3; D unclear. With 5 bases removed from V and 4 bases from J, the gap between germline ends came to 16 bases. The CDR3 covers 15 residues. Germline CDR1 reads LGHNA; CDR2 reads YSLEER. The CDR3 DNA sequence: TGCGCCAGCAGCTTCGAAGGCAGGTCTGCAGATACGCAGTATTTT. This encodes CASSFEGRSADTQYF.

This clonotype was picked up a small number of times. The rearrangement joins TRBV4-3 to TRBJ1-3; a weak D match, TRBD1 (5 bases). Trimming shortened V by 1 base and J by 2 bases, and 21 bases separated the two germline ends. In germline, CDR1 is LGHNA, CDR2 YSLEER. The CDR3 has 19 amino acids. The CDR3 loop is CASSQVSPGGSDAGNTIYF. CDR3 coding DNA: TGCGCCAGCAGCCAAGTCTCCCCGGGGGGGAGCGATGCTGGAAACACCATATATTTT.

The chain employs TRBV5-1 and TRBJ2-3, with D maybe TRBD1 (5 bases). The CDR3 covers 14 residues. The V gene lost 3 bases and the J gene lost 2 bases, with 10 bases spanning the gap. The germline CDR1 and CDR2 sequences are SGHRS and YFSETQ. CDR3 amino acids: CASSSDRITDTQYF. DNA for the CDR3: TGCGCCAGCAGCTCCGACAGAATCACAGATACGCAGTATTTT.

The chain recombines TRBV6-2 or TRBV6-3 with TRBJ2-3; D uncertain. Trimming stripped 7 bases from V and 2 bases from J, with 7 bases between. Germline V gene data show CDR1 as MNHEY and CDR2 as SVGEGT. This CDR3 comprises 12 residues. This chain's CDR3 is CASTDTTDTQYF. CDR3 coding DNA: TGTGCCAGCACCGATACCACAGATACGCAGTATTTT.

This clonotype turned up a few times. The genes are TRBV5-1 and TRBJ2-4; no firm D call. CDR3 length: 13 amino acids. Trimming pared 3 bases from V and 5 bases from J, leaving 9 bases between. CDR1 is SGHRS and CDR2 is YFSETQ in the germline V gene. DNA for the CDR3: TGCGCCAGCAGCTGGGGTCCGGAAAACATTCAGTACTTC. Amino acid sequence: CASSWGPENIQYF.

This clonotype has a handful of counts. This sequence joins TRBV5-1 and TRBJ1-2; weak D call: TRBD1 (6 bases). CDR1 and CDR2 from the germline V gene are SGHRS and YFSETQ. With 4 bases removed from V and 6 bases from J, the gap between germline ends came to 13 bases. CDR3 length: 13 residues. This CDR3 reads CASSISPGDGYTF. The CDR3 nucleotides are TGCGCCAGCAGCATATCACCAGGGGATGGCTACACCTTC.

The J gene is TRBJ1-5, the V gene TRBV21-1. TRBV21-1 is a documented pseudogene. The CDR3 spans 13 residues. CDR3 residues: CASSKERDQPQHF. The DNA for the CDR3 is TGTGCCAGCAGCAAAGAGCGGGATCAGCCCCAGCATTTT.

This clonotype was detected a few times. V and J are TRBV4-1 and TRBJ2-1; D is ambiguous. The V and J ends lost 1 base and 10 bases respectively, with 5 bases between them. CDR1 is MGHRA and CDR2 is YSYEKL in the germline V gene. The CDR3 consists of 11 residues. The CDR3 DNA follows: TGCGCCAGCAGCCAAGTTTCGGAGCAGTTCTTC. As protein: CASSQVSEQFF.

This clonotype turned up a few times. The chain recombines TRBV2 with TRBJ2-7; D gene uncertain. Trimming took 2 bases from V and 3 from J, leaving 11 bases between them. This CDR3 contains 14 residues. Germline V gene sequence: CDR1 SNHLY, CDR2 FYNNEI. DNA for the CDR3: TGTGCCAGCAGTGAATGGCGGAACATCTACGAGCAGTACTTC. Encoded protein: CASSEWRNIYEQYF.